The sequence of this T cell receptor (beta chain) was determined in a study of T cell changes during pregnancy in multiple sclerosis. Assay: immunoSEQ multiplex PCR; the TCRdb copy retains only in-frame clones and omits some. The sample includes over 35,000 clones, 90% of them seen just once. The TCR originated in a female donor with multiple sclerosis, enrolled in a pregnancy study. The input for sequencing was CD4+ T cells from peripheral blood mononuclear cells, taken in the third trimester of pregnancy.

CDR3 nucleotide sequence: TGTGCCAGCAGACCCATGGGACTAGCGGGACTCACAGATACGCAGTATTTT. Its translation is CASRPMGLAGLTDTQYF. V and J are TRBV2 and TRBJ2-3, with TRBD2 matching 13 bases. Trimming took 6 bases from V and 2 from J; bases not matched to a gene: 8. The germline V gene has CDR1 SNHLY and CDR2 FYNNEI. The CDR3 consists of 17 residues.